Shown below are 22 T cell receptor beta chains from a single sample sequenced in a study of CD8 T cell repertoires and HIV-1 epitope variants. These receptors have no identified antigens. Clones were sequenced by immunoSEQ multiplex PCR, and TCRdb holds only the in-frame ones, with some missing. The sample consists of several thousand clones, roughly three fifths of them appearing once. The sample was cultured CD8+ T cells derived from PBMCs. The receptors shown here come from a male donor with HIV.

The chain has TRBV5-6 and TRBJ1-3; D is undetermined. The germline V gene encodes CDR1 SGHDT and CDR2 YYEEEE. The V end was cut by 0 bases, the J end by 1 base, with 8 bases between. The CDR3 runs 15 residues. This CDR3 is CASSLAPASGNTIYF. CDR3 nucleotides: TGTGCCAGCAGCTTGGCCCCAGCATCTGGAAACACCATATATTTT. The variable domain in full, completed from reference TRBV5-6 and TRBJ1-3, reads DAGVTQSPTHLIKTRGQQVTLRCSPKSGHDTVSWYQQALGQGPQFIFQYYEEEERQRGNFPDRFSGHQFPNYSSELNVNALLLGDSALYLCASSLAPASGNTIYFGEGSWLTVV.

This chain joins TRBV19 and TRBJ2-1; TRBD2 matches at 9 bases. CDR1 is LNHDA, CDR2 SQIVND, per germline (reference sequence). V was pared by 6 bases and J by 5 bases, with 11 bases of the junction left unmatched. This CDR3 is 16 amino acids long. The CDR3 bases are TGTGCCAGTAGAACCATAGCGGGAGCGCTACACAATGAGCAGTTCTTC. Its protein product is CASRTIAGALHNEQFF.

In its sample, this clone was seen a few times. The chain has TRBV4-2 and TRBJ1-3; D perhaps matches TRBD1 (5 bases). CDR3 length: 15 residues. V was shortened by 0 bases and J by 1 base, with 7 bases between the two germline ends. Germline lookup yields CDR1 LGHNA and CDR2 YNFKEQ. The CDR3 region has the DNA TGTGCCAGCAGCCAAGATCAGGGATCTGGAAACACCATATATTTT. It is translated as CASSQDQGSGNTIYF.

The J gene is TRBJ2-1, the V gene TRBV28, with D possibly being TRBD1 (5 bases). The V end lost 4 bases, the J end lost 9 bases, and 10 bases lay between the germline ends. CDR1 and CDR2 (germline): MDHEN, SYDVKM. CDR3 size: 12 residues. The CDR3 DNA reads as TGTGCCAGCAGTTGGGTTGGGGCTGAGCAGTTCTTC. Translating it yields CASSWVGAEQFF. Variable domain in full (rest from reference TRBV28 and TRBJ2-1): DVKVTQSSRYLVKRTGEKVFLECVQDMDHENMFWYRQDPGLGLRLIYFSYDVKMKEKGDIPEGYSVSREKKERFSLILESASTNQTSMYLCASSWVGAEQFFGPGTRLTVL.

This chain connects TRBV7-9 to TRBJ1-4; D gene ambiguous. This CDR3 has 13 amino acids. V was cut by 5 bases and J by 6 bases, with 10 bases left in between. Germline CDR1 reads SEHNR; CDR2 reads FQNEAQ (reference sequence). CDR3: CASSAESDEKLFF. DNA of the CDR3: TGTGCCAGCAGCGCGGAGAGTGATGAAAAACTGTTTTTT.

The chain uses TRBV9 and TRBJ1-3, with D possibly matching TRBD1 (6 bases). Germline values: CDR1 SGDLS, CDR2 YYNGEE. The CDR3 is 14 amino acids. The V end was cut by 4 bases, the J end by 3 bases, with 11 bases between. The DNA of the CDR3 is TGTGCCAGCAGCTCAGGGGTGCGTGGAAACACCATATATTTT. Translation gives CASSSGVRGNTIYF.

This chain uses TRBV6-5 with TRBJ2-7; 10 bases line up with TRBD1. Germline CDR1 is MNHEY and CDR2 is SVGAGI. The V and J ends lost 0 bases and 5 bases, in that order; junction bases with no gene match: 4. The CDR3 sequence is 15 residues long. The CDR3 spells CASSYSRTGGHEQYF. The CDR3 region has the DNA TGTGCCAGCAGTTACTCACGGACAGGGGGGCACGAGCAGTACTTC.

V is TRBV11-2 and J is TRBJ2-5; 7 bases are a match to TRBD2. The CDR3 is 14 amino acids. J lost 2 bases, V lost 2 bases, and 2 bases had no gene match. Germline V CDR1 and CDR2: SGHAT, FQNNGV. CDR3 coding DNA: TGTGCCAGCAGCTTACAGGGAGGGCAAGAGACCCAGTACTTC. Residues: CASSLQGGQETQYF. The full variable domain, with the rest looked up from reference TRBV11-2 and TRBJ2-5, is EAGVAQSPRYKIIEKRQSVAFWCNPISGHATLYWYQQILGQGPKLLIQFQNNGVVDDSQLPKDRFSAERLKGVDSTLKIQPAKLEDSAVYLCASSLQGGQETQYFGPGTRLLVL.

This clone turned up a few times. V gene TRBV28 combines with J gene TRBJ1-2; 7 nucleotides line up with TRBD1. V gave up 5 bases and J gave up 4 bases; unmatched junction bases: 16. The CDR3 runs 17 residues. CDR1 and CDR2 from the germline V gene are MDHEN and SYDVKM. CDR3 sequence reads: CASSNAPQGRVIYGYTF. The CDR3 nucleotides are TGTGCCAGCAGTAACGCCCCACAGGGGAGGGTTATCTATGGCTACACCTTC.

CDR3 amino acids: CASSFHLRGADNEQFF. For the CDR3, the DNA is TGTGCCAGCAGCTTCCATTTGAGGGGAGCAGACAATGAGCAGTTCTTC. This sequence joins TRBV7-9 and TRBJ2-1; D is possibly TRBD1 or TRBD2 (5 bases each). The V and J ends lost 3 bases and 5 bases respectively, with 17 bases between them. This CDR3 is 16 amino acids long. CDR1 and CDR2 from the germline V gene are SEHNR and FQNEAQ (reference sequence).

The gene calls are TRBV13 and TRBJ2-7; 8 nucleotides agree with TRBD1. The CDR3 loop spans 14 amino acids. Germline V gene data show CDR1 as PRHDT and CDR2 as FYEKMQ (reference sequence). Unmatched junction bases numbered 11, after V lost 4 bases and J lost 9 bases. For the CDR3, the DNA is TGTGCCAGCAGCTCACCGGGACAGGCTTACTTGCAGTACTTC. The encoded protein is CASSSPGQAYLQYF.

The chain combines TRBV28 with TRBJ2-7; perhaps TRBD2 as D (5 bases). The CDR3 contains 13 residues. Germline assignment: CDR1 MDHEN and CDR2 SYDVKM. V was shortened by 3 bases and J by 6 bases, with 12 bases between the two germline ends. The CDR3 nucleotides are TGTGCCAGCAGTTTCACCGGGAACCTCGAGCAGTACTTC. This gives the protein CASSFTGNLEQYF.

The V and J genes are TRBV28 and TRBJ2-3, with 8 bases aligning to TRBD2. This CDR3 comprises 15 residues. V trimming: 3 bases; J trimming: 2 bases; junction bases outside the gene matches: 4. The germline CDR1 and CDR2 sequences are MDHEN and SYDVKM. As DNA, the CDR3 is TGTGCCAGCAGTTTTGGGCGGGAGGACACAGATACGCAGTATTTT. Its protein is CASSFGREDTDTQYF.

The chain combines TRBV5-1 with TRBJ2-3; 8 positions agree with TRBD2. Germline assignment: CDR1 SGHRS and CDR2 YFSETQ. The CDR3 is made up of 15 amino acids. The junction had 4 bases not matched to a gene; V was cut back by 3 bases and J by 1 base. CDR3 in DNA: TGCGCCAGCAGCTGGAGCGGGGGAGGCACAGATACGCAGTATTTT. Translated, it gives CASSWSGGGTDTQYF.

This sequence joins TRBV19 and TRBJ1-5; 10 positions agree with TRBD1. This CDR3 has 14 residues. V was clipped by 9 bases and J by 1 base; unmatched bases: 3. Germline V gene lookup returns CDR1 LNHDA and CDR2 SQIVND (reference sequence). The CDR3 nucleotides are TGTGCCAGCCGACAGGGGGCGAGCAATCAGCCCCAGCATTTT. Translation: CASRQGASNQPQHF. The full variable domain, completed using reference TRBV19 and TRBJ1-5, is DGGITQSPKYLFRKEGQNVTLSCEQNLNHDAMYWYRQDPGQGLRLIYYSQIVNDFQKGDIAEGYSVSREKKESFPLTVTSAQKNPTAFYLCASRQGASNQPQHFGDGTRLSIL.

V is TRBV27 and J is TRBJ2-5, with D maybe TRBD2 (6 bases). Trimming shortened V by 2 bases and J by 4 bases, and 14 bases separated the two germline ends. The V gene's germline CDR1 is MNHEY and CDR2 SMNVEV (reference sequence). CDR3 size: 15 residues. CDR3 protein: CASSLGGQGGETQYF. The CDR3 DNA reads as TGTGCCAGCAGTTTAGGAGGGCAGGGCGGAGAGACCCAGTACTTC.

V usage is TRBV5-1 and J usage is TRBJ2-7, with TRBD2 as a possible D gene (5 bases). Germline V gene lookup returns CDR1 SGHRS and CDR2 YFSETQ. Between the trimmed V and J ends, which lost 2 bases and 4 bases, there was a span of 16 bases. The CDR3 is 15 residues long. DNA of the CDR3: TGCGCCAGCAGCTTCTATGAGGACGGGATATACGAGCAGTACTTC. Translating it yields CASSFYEDGIYEQYF. The full variable domain, in which reference TRBV5-1 and TRBJ2-7 provide the parts outside the CDR3, is KAGVTQTPRYLIKTRGQQVTLSCSPISGHRSVSWYQQTPGQGLQFLFEYFSETQRNKGNFPGRFSGRQFSNSRSEMNVSTLELGDSALYLCASSFYEDGIYEQYFGPGTRLTVT.

This chain uses TRBV9 with TRBJ1-2; 9 bases match TRBD1. J gave up 4 bases and V 4 bases, and 14 bases lay outside the gene matches. The CDR3 spans 17 residues. Germline V gene sequence: CDR1 SGDLS, CDR2 YYNGEE. Here the CDR3 DNA reads TGTGCCAGCAGCCCGACCGGGACAGGGAGTAGGGCCTATGGCTACACCTTC. Amino acid sequence: CASSPTGTGSRAYGYTF. The full variable domain, in which reference TRBV9 and TRBJ1-2 provide the parts outside the CDR3, is DSGVTQTPKHLITATGQRVTLRCSPRSGDLSVYWYQQSLDQGLQFLIQYYNGEERAKGNILERFSAQQFPDLHSELNLSSLELGDSALYFCASSPTGTGSRAYGYTFGSGTRLTVV.

The rearrangement links TRBV7-9 to TRBJ2-1, with TRBD1 matching 9 bases. The CDR3 covers 13 residues. V shed 5 bases and J 7 bases; nucleotides not matched to a gene: 3. Germline V lookup: CDR1 SEHNR, CDR2 FQNEAQ (reference sequence). The CDR3 loop is CASSMGQGNEQFF. The CDR3 nucleotides read TGTGCCAGCAGCATGGGACAGGGAAATGAGCAGTTCTTC.

This chain links TRBV4-2 with TRBJ2-1, with D possibly called TRBD1 or TRBD2 (5 bases each). This CDR3 comprises 15 residues. Germline V gene data show CDR1 as LGHNA and CDR2 as YNFKEQ. V shed 4 bases and J shed 0 bases, with 10 bases lying between them. DNA for the CDR3: TGTGCCAGCAGCCTGGGACGTAGCTCCTACAATGAGCAGTTCTTC. Translated, it gives CASSLGRSSYNEQFF.

In this sample, this clone turned up a few times. V is TRBV30 and J is TRBJ2-5; D is uncertain. The CDR3 has 12 residues. V was shortened by 0 bases and J by 3 bases, with 5 bases between the two germline ends. CDR1 is GTSNPN and CDR2 is SVGIG in the germline V gene (reference sequence). CDR3: CAWSVMEETQYF. As DNA, the CDR3 is TGTGCCTGGAGTGTAATGGAAGAGACCCAGTACTTC.

The chain recombines TRBV6-5 with TRBJ1-5; TRBD1 is a possible D gene (6 bases). The CDR3 runs 15 residues. Germline loops: CDR1 MNHEY, CDR2 SVGAGI. The germline V and J ends were trimmed by 5 bases and 0 bases, with 11 bases remaining between them. CDR3 DNA: TGTGCCAGCAGTACCTACAGGGATAGCAATCAGCCCCAGCATTTT. This sequence encodes CASSTYRDSNQPQHF.